Following are 22 T cell receptor beta chains from one sample sequenced in a study of T cells in Graves' hyperthyroidism and ophthalmopathy. From RNA transcripts, TCR beta CDR3 regions were amplified. TCR CDR3 underwent first-round RT-PCR with the HTBI primer set. TCRdb called the multiplex PCR reads again in MiXCR, with one record for every CDR3 protein. The data show approximately 380,000 distinct CDR3 sequences, with around 20% seen just once and 35% to 45% held by the top ten. The sequencing input was blood. The receptors derive from a young man with Graves' ophthalmopathy.

This sequence joins TRBV20-1 and TRBJ1-4; no clear D. The germline V and J ends were trimmed by 1 base and 0 bases, with 18 bases remaining between them. CDR1 and CDR2 (germline): DFQATT, SNEGSKA (reference sequence). The CDR3 loop spans 18 amino acids. As DNA, the CDR3 is TGCAGTGCTAGAGTCGTGGCAGGCCCCCCTACAACTAATGAAAAACTGTTTTTT. Its protein is CSARVVAGPPTTNEKLFF.

Worth noting for this clonotype: A much larger clone lies one base from this, so it may be a read error. The CDR3 does not close with the conserved phenylalanine or tryptophan, likely indicating a read error. The chain couples TRBV20-1 to TRBJ2-7, with 10 bases identical to TRBD2. Germline trimming cut 0 bases from V and 2 bases from J; bases unmatched to any gene: 4. CDR1 is DFQATT, CDR2 SNEGSKA, per germline (reference sequence). The CDR3 has 15 residues. As DNA, the CDR3 is TGCAGTGCTAGAGAACTAGCGGGGAACCCCTACGAGCAGTACTCC. Protein product: CSARELAGNPYEQYS.

This clonotype was counted only a few times. V gene TRBV24-1 combines with J gene TRBJ2-2, with D perhaps matching TRBD1 (6 bases). The CDR3 extends over 14 amino acids. Germline loops: CDR1 KGHDR, CDR2 SFDVKD. V gave up 9 bases and J gave up 2 bases, with 12 bases separating them. CDR3 region: CATGRGQNTGELFF. The CDR3 nucleotides are TGTGCCACCGGACGGGGACAAAACACCGGGGAGCTGTTTTTT.

This clonotype was seen at least ten times. This chain joins TRBV27 and TRBJ1-1; weak D call: TRBD1 (5 bases). This CDR3 has 14 residues. Germline lookup yields CDR1 MNHEY and CDR2 SMNVEV (reference sequence). Trimming removed 3 bases from V and 5 bases from J, with 13 bases in between. The CDR3 DNA follows: TGTGCCAGCAGTTTGCGGGGCCGATATACTGAAGCTTTCTTT. This encodes CASSLRGRYTEAFF.

This clonotype was seen at least ten times. V usage is TRBV12-3 or TRBV12-4 and J usage is TRBJ2-3; D uncertain. V dropped 5 bases and J dropped 0 bases, with 6 bases sitting between them. The CDR3 spans 13 residues. The CDR3 DNA sequence: TGTGCCAGCAGTATGACAAGCACAGATACGCAGTATTTT. Its protein is CASSMTSTDTQYF.

This clonotype was detected ten times or more. The V call is TRBV28, the J call TRBJ1-1, with 10 bases that match TRBD1. V trimming: 5 bases; J trimming: 2 bases; junction bases outside the gene matches: 11. The CDR3 spans 17 residues. Germline assignment: CDR1 MDHEN and CDR2 SYDVKM. The CDR3 coding sequence is TGTGCCAGCAGTACCGCGGGACAGGGGACATCTAACACTGAAGCTTTCTTT. Its protein is CASSTAGQGTSNTEAFF.

V is TRBV15 and J is TRBJ2-2; D gene uncertain. Looked up from germline, CDR1 is LNHNV and CDR2 is YYDKDF (reference sequence). V was cut by 3 bases and J by 2 bases, with 19 bases left in between. The CDR3 has 18 residues. For the CDR3, the DNA is TGTGCCACCAGCAGGCCTTATGTTTCCGGGTACAACACCGGGGAGCTGTTTTTT. The encoded protein is CATSRPYVSGYNTGELFF. Full variable domain (remainder filled in from reference TRBV15 and TRBJ2-2): DAMVIQNPRYQVTQFGKPVTLSCSQTLNHNVMYWYQQKSSQAPKLLFHYYDKDFNNEADTPDNFQSRRPNTSFCFLDIRSPGLGDTAMYLCATSRPYVSGYNTGELFFGEGSRLTVL.

This clonotype was seen more than once but under ten times. The rearrangement uses TRBV10-3 and TRBJ1-1; unclear D gene. CDR1 ENHRY and CDR2 SYGVKD come from the germline V gene. This CDR3 spans 14 amino acids. Trimming left V 3 bases short and J 4 bases short, with 12 bases between. CDR3 nucleotide sequence: TGTGCCATCAGTGAAGGCGAAGCCGTCACTGAAGCTTTCTTT. Its translation is CAISEGEAVTEAFF.

The rearrangement uses TRBV6-1 and TRBJ1-1, with 7 positions matching TRBD1. After removal of 7 bases from V and 5 bases from J, the junction contained 10 bases not matched to a gene. In germline, CDR1 is MNHNS, CDR2 SASEGT. The length of the CDR3 is 14 residues. This chain's CDR3 is CASIRRGLWTEAFF. Written as DNA, the CDR3 is TGTGCCAGCATTCGAAGGGGGCTTTGGACTGAAGCTTTCTTT.

This clonotype appeared many times. V is TRBV19 and J is TRBJ1-1; D is unresolved. The germline gives CDR1 LNHDA, CDR2 SQIVND (reference sequence). V was cut by 4 bases and J by 1 base, with 7 bases left in between. This CDR3 spans 13 amino acids. The CDR3 bases are TGTGCCAGTAGTAACCAGTGGAACACTGAAGCTTTCTTT. Translation: CASSNQWNTEAFF.

This clonotype was seen at least ten times. In DNA form, the CDR3 reads TGTGCCAGCAGCGTAGACAGCTCCTACGAGCAGTACTTC. Translation: CASSVDSSYEQYF. The chain is built from TRBV9 and TRBJ2-7; D ambiguous. V lost 0 bases, J lost 0 bases, and 4 bases lay in between. Germline-derived CDR1 and CDR2 are SGDLS and YYNGEE. The CDR3 is made up of 13 amino acids. Full variable domain (rest looked up from reference TRBV9 and TRBJ2-7): DSGVTQTPKHLITATGQRVTLRCSPRSGDLSVYWYQQSLDQGLQFLIQYYNGEERAKGNILERFSAQQFPDLHSELNLSSLELGDSALYFCASSVDSSYEQYFGPGTRLTVT.

This clonotype was recorded many times. CDR3 coding DNA: TGCGCCAGCAGCTTGGAGTCCATCTACAATGAGCAGTTCTTC. As protein: CASSLESIYNEQFF. The rearrangement joins TRBV5-1 to TRBJ2-1; no clear D gene. This CDR3 spans 14 amino acids. Germline loops: CDR1 SGHRS, CDR2 YFSETQ. Trimming took off 0 bases at V and 3 bases at J, with 7 bases between the two ends.

A few counts support this clonotype. The V and J genes are TRBV15 and TRBJ1-5; D might be TRBD1 (5 bases). CDR3 size: 15 residues. V was trimmed by 3 bases and J by 5 bases, leaving 14 bases between them. Germline V gene sequence: CDR1 LNHNV, CDR2 YYDKDF (reference sequence). This CDR3 reads CATSRRRVTDQPQHF. CDR3 coding DNA: TGTGCCACCAGCAGGCGCAGGGTAACCGATCAGCCCCAGCATTTT. Complete variable domain (other parts from reference TRBV15 and TRBJ1-5): DAMVIQNPRYQVTQFGKPVTLSCSQTLNHNVMYWYQQKSSQAPKLLFHYYDKDFNNEADTPDNFQSRRPNTSFCFLDIRSPGLGDTAMYLCATSRRRVTDQPQHFGDGTRLSIL.

The chain recombines TRBV20-1 with TRBJ2-3; 12 nucleotides match TRBD2. Germline CDR1 reads DFQATT; CDR2 reads SNEGSKA (reference sequence). Unmatched junction bases numbered 6, after V lost 5 bases and J lost 6 bases. The CDR3 runs to 14 residues. The DNA for the CDR3 is TGCAGTGCTCTCAGCGGACTAGCGGGGGATACGCAGTATTTT. Translating gives CSALSGLAGDTQYF.

This clonotype was seen repeatedly, ten times or more. The genes are TRBV7-6 and TRBJ2-5; D unresolved. Germline V gene sequence: CDR1 SGHVS, CDR2 FNYEAQ. Trimming pared 5 bases from V and 1 base from J, leaving 8 bases between. The CDR3 has 13 amino acids. The CDR3 DNA is TGTGCCAGCAGCACTTGGTCCCAAGAGACCCAGTACTTC. This encodes CASSTWSQETQYF.

This clonotype came up many times. V usage is TRBV5-1 and J usage is TRBJ1-5; 9 nucleotides align to TRBD1. Germline CDR1 and CDR2: SGHRS and YFSETQ. J gave up 5 bases and V 3 bases, and 3 bases lay outside the gene matches. The CDR3 totals 14 residues. DNA for the CDR3: TGCGCCAGCAGCTATACAGGGGGCCATCAGCCCCAGCATTTT. This translates into CASSYTGGHQPQHF.

At least ten counts were recorded for this clonotype. V is TRBV7-8 and J is TRBJ1-2; no clear D gene. Germline CDR1 is SGHVS and CDR2 is FQNEAQ. Trimming removed 5 bases at V and 4 bases at J, with 20 bases between. The CDR3 loop spans 16 amino acids. The CDR3 spells CASSQTRSPRGYGYTF. CDR3 sequence (DNA): TGTGCCAGCAGCCAAACCCGGAGCCCACGGGGCTATGGCTACACCTTC.

V is TRBV4-1 and J is TRBJ1-5, with D possibly matching TRBD1 (5 bases). The CDR3 is made up of 13 amino acids. Trimming cost V 1 base and J 7 bases, with 8 bases left between them. Germline lookup yields CDR1 MGHRA and CDR2 YSYEKL. CDR3 amino acids: CASSQGGEQPQHF. The CDR3 region has the DNA TGCGCCAGCAGCCAAGGGGGGGAGCAGCCCCAGCATTTT.

Ten or more counts support this clonotype. The chain has TRBV12-3 or TRBV12-4 and TRBJ1-1, with D perhaps matching TRBD1 (5 bases). The CDR3 length is 13 residues. Trimming took off 7 bases at V and 12 bases at J, with 21 bases between the two ends. The CDR3 loop reads CASISGRRPGPFF. CDR3 nucleotide sequence: TGTGCCAGCATATCCGGGCGCCGGCCGGGACCTTTCTTT.

At least ten counts were recorded for this clonotype. V and J are TRBV24-1 and TRBJ1-1; 9 positions agree with TRBD1. Germline loops: CDR1 KGHDR, CDR2 SFDVKD. V was pared by 4 bases and J by 5 bases, with 10 bases of the junction left unmatched. CDR3 size: 16 residues. The DNA for the CDR3 is TGTGCCACCAGTGACGGCGGACAGGGGTTAGGGACTGAAGCTTTCTTT. Translation: CATSDGGQGLGTEAFF.

Concerning this clonotype: Given a much more abundant clone one base away, this may be a read error. This chain links TRBV28 with TRBJ1-5; unclear D gene. The CDR3 runs 13 residues. The V and J ends lost 2 bases and 5 bases respectively, with 7 bases between them. CDR1 and CDR2 from the germline V gene are MDHEN and SYDVKM. CDR3 sequence reads: CASSLADYQPQHF. In DNA form, the CDR3 reads TGTGCCAGCAGTTTAGCCGATTATCAGCCCCAGCATTTT.

The chain joins TRBV14 to TRBJ1-2, with unresolved D. The V gene lost 3 bases and the J gene lost 4 bases, with 12 bases spanning the gap. The CDR3 runs 14 residues. Germline CDR1 SGHDN, CDR2 FVKESK. CDR3 DNA: TGTGCCAGCAGCCAGGGGAGACATCGCTATGGCTACACCTTC. It translates to CASSQGRHRYGYTF.